Presented here are 5 T cell receptor beta chains from one specimen sequenced in a study of T cell clusters in autoimmune cytopenias. Multiplex touch-down PCR amplified TRB using TRB-A and TRB-B pools in one tube. TCRdb reanalyzed the multiplex PCR reads, giving one entry per CDR3 protein sequence and no DNA. This sample's table has some 8,100 distinct CDR3 sequences. Some 38,000 genome equivalents of blood DNA were amplified for TRB. Sequenced material: peripheral blood. These receptor sequences come from a human donor with an autoimmune cytopenia or autoimmune hepatitis (not recorded which).

V usage is TRBV6-5 and J usage is TRBJ1-1; TCRdb gives TRBD1 as the D gene, but with no DNA this cannot be confirmed. There are 15 residues in the CDR3. Germline V CDR1 and CDR2: MNHEY, SVGAGI. The CDR3 spells CASRPPGGWNTEAFF.

The chain combines TRBV18 with TRBJ2-7; the TRBD1 assignment by TCRdb is unverifiable without DNA. Germline-derived CDR1 and CDR2 are KGHSH and LQKENI. This CDR3 contains 14 residues. This CDR3 reads CASSPIQTAYEQYF.

The rearrangement links TRBV5-1 to TRBJ2-7. The length of the CDR3 is 12 residues. Germline CDR1 reads SGHRS; CDR2 reads YFSETQ. The CDR3 sequence: CASSLYAVEQYF.

By frequency, this clonotype is medium-sized. The CDR3 sequence: CATSRLMGYEQYF. V and J are TRBV15 and TRBJ2-7. Germline values: CDR1 LNHNV, CDR2 YYDKDF (reference sequence). The CDR3 extends over 13 amino acids. Based on the CDR3 plus reference TRBV15 and TRBJ2-7, the full variable domain is DAMVIQNPRYQVTQFGKPVTLSCSQTLNHNVMYWYQQKSSQAPKLLFHYYDKDFNNEADTPDNFQSRRPNTSFCFLDIRSPGLGDTAMYLCATSRLMGYEQYFGPGTRLTVT.

This chain joins TRBV11-3 and TRBJ1-2. CDR3 length: 12 residues. Germline loops: CDR1 SGHNT, CDR2 YENEEA. CDR3 amino acids: CASRIGTYGYTF.